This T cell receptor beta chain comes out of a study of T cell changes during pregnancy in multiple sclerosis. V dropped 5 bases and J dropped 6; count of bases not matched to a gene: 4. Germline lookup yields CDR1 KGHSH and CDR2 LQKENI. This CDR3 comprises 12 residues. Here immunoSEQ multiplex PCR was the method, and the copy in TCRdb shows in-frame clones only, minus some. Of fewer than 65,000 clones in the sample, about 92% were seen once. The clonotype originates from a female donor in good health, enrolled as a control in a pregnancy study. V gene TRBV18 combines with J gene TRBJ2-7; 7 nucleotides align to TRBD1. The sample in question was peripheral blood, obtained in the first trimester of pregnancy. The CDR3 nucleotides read TGTGCCAGCTCATTCTCAGGGGGCGAGCAGTACTTC. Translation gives CASSFSGGEQYF.